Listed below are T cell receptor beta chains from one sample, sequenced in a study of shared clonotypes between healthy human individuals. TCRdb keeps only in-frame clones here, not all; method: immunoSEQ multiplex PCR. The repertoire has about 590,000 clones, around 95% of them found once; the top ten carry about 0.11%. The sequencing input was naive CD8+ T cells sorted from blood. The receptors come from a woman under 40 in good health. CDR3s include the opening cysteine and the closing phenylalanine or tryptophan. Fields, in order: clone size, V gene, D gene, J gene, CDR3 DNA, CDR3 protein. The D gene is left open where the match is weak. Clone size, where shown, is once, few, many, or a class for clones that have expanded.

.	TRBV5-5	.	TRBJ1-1	TGTGCCAGCAGCTTGGAAGCAGGGCTCACTGAAGCTTTCTTT	CASSLEAGLTEAFF
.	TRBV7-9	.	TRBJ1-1	TGTGCCAGCAGTCGTCGGCTACTTAACACTGAAGCTTTCTTT	CASSRRLLNTEAFF
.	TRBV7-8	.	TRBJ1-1	TGTGCCAGCAGCCTTACACAAGCCCCCGGTGGGGCTGAAGCTTTCTTT	CASSLTQAPGGAEAFF
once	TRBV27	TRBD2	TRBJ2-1	TGTGCCAGCAGCCCTGGACTAGCTAATGAGCAGTTCTTC	CASSPGLANEQFF
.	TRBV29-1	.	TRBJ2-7	TGCAGCGTTAGGGTAAATAACTCCTACGAGCAGTACTTC	CSVRVNNSYEQYF
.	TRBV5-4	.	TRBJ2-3	TGTGCCAGCAGCTTGGATTTCAGGGTGGATACGCAGTATTTT	CASSLDFRVDTQYF
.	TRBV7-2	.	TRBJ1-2	TGTGCCAGCAGCTTAGGTGACGCGCCCGGCTATGGCTACACCTTC	CASSLGDAPGYGYTF
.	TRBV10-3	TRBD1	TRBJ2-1	TGTGCCATCAGTGAGTCGGGTGGGACAGGGATAGGTGAGCAGTTCTTC	CAISESGGTGIGEQFF
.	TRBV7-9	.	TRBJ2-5	TGTGCCAGCAGCTTAGGACCAGCTTCTGAGCAGTACTTC	CASSLGPASEQYF
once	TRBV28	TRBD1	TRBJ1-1	TGTGCCAGCAGTCCCAGGGGGCTTAGCACTGAAGCTTTCTTT	CASSPRGLSTEAFF
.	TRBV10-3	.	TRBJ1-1	TGTGCCATACAAGGGGGAATGAACACTGAAGCTTTCTTT	CAIQGGMNTEAFF
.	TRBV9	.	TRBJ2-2	TGTGCCAGCAGCGTAGACGGGAGAGGAACCGGGGAGCTGTTTTTT	CASSVDGRGTGELFF
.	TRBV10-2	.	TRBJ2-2	TGCGCCAGCAGCGAGGGGTCCGGGGAGCTGTTTTTT	CASSEGSGELFF
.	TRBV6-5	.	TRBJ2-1	TGTGCCAGCAGTTACAGTATCGGTCGTCTCAATGAGCAGTTCTTC	CASSYSIGRLNEQFF
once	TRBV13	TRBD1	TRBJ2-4	TGTGCCAGCAGACGACAGGGGGAGGCCAAAAACATTCAGTACTTC	CASRRQGEAKNIQYF
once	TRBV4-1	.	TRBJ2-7	TGCGCCAGCAGCCAAGATTTGAGTACTTTCTCCACCTACGAGCAGTACTTC	CASSQDLSTFSTYEQYF
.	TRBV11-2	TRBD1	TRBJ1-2	TGTGCCAGCAGCTTAGATGGCAGGGGGTCTAACTATGGCTACACCTTC	CASSLDGRGSNYGYTF
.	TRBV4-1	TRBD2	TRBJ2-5	TGCGCCAGCAGCCAAGTAGCGGGAGTAGTTGGAGAGACCCAGTACTTC	CASSQVAGVVGETQYF
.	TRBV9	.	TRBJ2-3	TGTGCCAGCAGCGCTCAGGGGACGGATACGCAGTATTTT	CASSAQGTDTQYF
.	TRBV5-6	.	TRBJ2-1	TGTGCCAGCAGCTTGGTGGGTGGGAATGAGCAGTTCTTC	CASSLVGGNEQFF
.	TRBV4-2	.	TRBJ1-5	TGTGCCAGCAGCCCCGAAGAGGGAGGAAATCAGCCCCAGCATTTT	CASSPEEGGNQPQHF
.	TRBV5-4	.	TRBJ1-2	TGTGCCAGCAGCCTTCCCCCAGGGATCTATGGCTACACCTTC	CASSLPPGIYGYTF
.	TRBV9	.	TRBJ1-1	TGTGCCAGCAGTCCCTTGGCGAGGGGGGGAGGCACTGAAGCTTTCTTT	CASSPLARGGGTEAFF
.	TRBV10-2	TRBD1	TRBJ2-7	TGCGCCACCGGGACAGGGGGCCATTGGGAGCAGTACTTC	CATGTGGHWEQYF
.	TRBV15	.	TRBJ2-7	TGTGCCACCAGCAGAGATTGGGGACAACCGTACGAGCAGTACTTC	CATSRDWGQPYEQYF
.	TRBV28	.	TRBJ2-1	TGTGCCAGCAGCTGGGGACGCAGACCCTACAATGAGCAGTTCTTC	CASSWGRRPYNEQFF
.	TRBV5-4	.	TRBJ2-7	TGTGCCAGCAGCTTGGGGCAGGGCGAGCAGTACTTC	CASSLGQGEQYF
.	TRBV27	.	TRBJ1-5	TGTGCCAGCAGTCTATCGTCAGGGCTATATCAGCCCCAGCATTTT	CASSLSSGLYQPQHF
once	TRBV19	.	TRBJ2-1	TGTGCCAGTAGTAGGCAGGGTCCTTACAATGAGCAGTTCTTC	CASSRQGPYNEQFF
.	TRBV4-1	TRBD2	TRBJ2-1	TGCGCCAGCAGCCCCGGGACTAGCGGGGTCTATGAGCAGTTCTTC	CASSPGTSGVYEQFF
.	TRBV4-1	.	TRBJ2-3	TGCGCCAGCAGCCAAGATCGGACCGACCTTACGCAGTATTTT	CASSQDRTDLTQYF
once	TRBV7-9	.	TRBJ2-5	TGTGCCAGCAGCCTGCTCGGAGAGACCCAGTACTTC	CASSLLGETQYF
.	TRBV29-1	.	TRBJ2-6	TGCAGCGTTAAGTCCGCCTCTGGGGCCAACGTCCTGACTTTC	CSVKSASGANVLTF
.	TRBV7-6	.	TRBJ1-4	TGTGCCAGCAGCGACTCCACAAGGGGAAATAATGAAAAACTGTTTTTT	CASSDSTRGNNEKLFF
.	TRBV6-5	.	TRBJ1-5	TGTGCCAGCAGGGCAGGGTGGTTTAGCAATCAGCCCCAGCATTTT	CASRAGWFSNQPQHF
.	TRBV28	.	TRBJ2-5	TGTGCCAGCAGTTTTTGGTTGGCGGTTCAAGAGACCCAGTACTTC	CASSFWLAVQETQYF
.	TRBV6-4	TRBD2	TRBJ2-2	TGTGCCAGCAGTGACTCGAGCGGGGCCGGGGAGCTGTTTTTT	CASSDSSGAGELFF
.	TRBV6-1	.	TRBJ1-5	TGTGCCAGCAGTGAATGGTTAGGGGGTCAGCCCCAGCATTTT	CASSEWLGGQPQHF
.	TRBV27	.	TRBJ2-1	TGTGCCAGCAGTCCGGGACCCAACTCCTACAATGAGCAGTTCTTC	CASSPGPNSYNEQFF
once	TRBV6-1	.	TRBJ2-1	TGTGCCAGCAGTGAACGCGGGACGAACTCCTACAATGAGCAGTTCTTC	CASSERGTNSYNEQFF
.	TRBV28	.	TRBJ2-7	TGTGCCAGCAGACCGGGGACCTACGAGCAGTACTTC	CASRPGTYEQYF
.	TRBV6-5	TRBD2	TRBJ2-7	TGTGCCAGCACTAAACGGGGGGAGAGGTCCTACGAGCAGTACTTC	CASTKRGERSYEQYF
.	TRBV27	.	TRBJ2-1	TGTGCCAGCAGTTTACGGGCGGACTACAATGAGCAGTTCTTC	CASSLRADYNEQFF
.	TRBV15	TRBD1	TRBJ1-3	TGTGCCACCAGCAGGCAGGGGGGCGGTGGAAACACCATATATTTT	CATSRQGGGGNTIYF
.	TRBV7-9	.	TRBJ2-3	TGTGCCAGCAGCTTACCTAGCACAGATACGCAGTATTTT	CASSLPSTDTQYF
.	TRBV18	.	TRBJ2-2	TGTGCCAGCTCACCAGGGCGGGCCGCTACCGGGGAGCTGTTTTTT	CASSPGRAATGELFF
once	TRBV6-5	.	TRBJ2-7	TGTGCCAGCAGTTACTCCTTGGCAGGTCTTTACGAGCAGTACTTC	CASSYSLAGLYEQYF
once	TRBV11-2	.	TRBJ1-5	TGTGCCAGCAGCTTAGAGGGGGGGGGCCCCCACCAGCCCCAGCATTTT	CASSLEGGGPHQPQHF
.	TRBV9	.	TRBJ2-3	TGTGCCAGCTCAGGAAGCGGATACCTTGGCACAGATACGCAGTATTTT	CASSGSGYLGTDTQYF
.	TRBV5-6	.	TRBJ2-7	TGTGCCAGCAGCTTGGAGGCGATCCCCTACGAGCAGTACTTC	CASSLEAIPYEQYF
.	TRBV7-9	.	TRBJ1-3	TGTGCCAGCAGCCCGGGGCGTAGTGCTGGAAACACCATATATTTT	CASSPGRSAGNTIYF
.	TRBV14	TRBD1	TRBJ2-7	TGTGCCAGCAGCCTGACAGGGGATGTCAATCATCTCTACGAGCAGTACTTC	CASSLTGDVNHLYEQYF
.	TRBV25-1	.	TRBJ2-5	TGTGCCAGCAGATTAGGGGCTGAAGAGACCCAGTACTTC	CASRLGAEETQYF
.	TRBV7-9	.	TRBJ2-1	TGTGCCAGCAGCTTAGTCGCAGCCCCCTTGGACGTTGAGCAGTTCTTC	CASSLVAAPLDVEQFF
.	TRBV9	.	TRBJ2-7	TGTGCCAGCAGCTCCGGGATGTCCTACGAGCAGTACTTC	CASSSGMSYEQYF